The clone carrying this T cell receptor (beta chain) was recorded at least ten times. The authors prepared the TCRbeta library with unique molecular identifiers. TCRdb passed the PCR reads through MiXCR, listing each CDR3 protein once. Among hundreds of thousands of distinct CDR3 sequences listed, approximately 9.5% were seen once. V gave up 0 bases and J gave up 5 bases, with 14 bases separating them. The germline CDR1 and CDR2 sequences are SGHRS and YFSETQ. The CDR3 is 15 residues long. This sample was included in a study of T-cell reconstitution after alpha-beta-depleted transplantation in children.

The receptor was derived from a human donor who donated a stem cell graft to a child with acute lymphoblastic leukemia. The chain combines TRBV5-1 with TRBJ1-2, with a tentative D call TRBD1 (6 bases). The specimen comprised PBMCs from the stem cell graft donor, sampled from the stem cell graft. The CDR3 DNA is TGCGCCAGCAGCTTGGATCGGACAGCAATGTATGGCTACACCTTC. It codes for CASSLDRTAMYGYTF. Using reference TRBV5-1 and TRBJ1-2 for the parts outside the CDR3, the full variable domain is KAGVTQTPRYLIKTRGQQVTLSCSPISGHRSVSWYQQTPGQGLQFLFEYFSETQRNKGNFPGRFSGRQFSNSRSEMNVSTLELGDSALYLCASSLDRTAMYGYTFGSGTRLTVV.